Sequencing of this T cell receptor beta chain was carried out in a study of identical twins. This clonotype was counted only a few times. Unique molecular identifiers were in the cDNA, with template-switch universal primer binding. TCRdb re-called the 5' RACE reads with MiXCR, one entry per CDR3 protein. The profile shows some 200,000 distinct CDR3 sequences, 7.5% of them singletons. This sample also appeared in a second study, on yellow fever vaccine responses in identical twins. That work contributes: Reportedly, the response of twins' T cells to the vaccine seemed partly convergent, partly personalized.

The receptor's source is a woman between 18 and 29 years old in good health. The sequencing sample was made of memory (CD45RO+) T cells sorted from blood.

CDR3 coding DNA: TGCAGTGCTTCAACCGGGACTACCCCTGTCACAGATACGCAGTATTTT. Its protein is CSASTGTTPVTDTQYF. The chain is built from TRBV20-1 and TRBJ2-3; TRBD2 agrees at 7 bases. The germline V gene encodes CDR1 DFQATT and CDR2 SNEGSKA (reference sequence). The CDR3 length is 16 residues. V shed 5 bases, J shed 2 bases, and the junction held 13 bases outside the gene matches.